The entry below gives a single TCR beta chain sequence along with its context. The primer mix had 60 Vbeta and 13 Jbeta primers. This table comes from immunoSEQ multiplex PCR, and its TCRdb copy is limited to in-frame clones, with some not included. The sample yields roughly 120,000 clones, approximately 15% seen once. The data belong to a study of cytomegalovirus exposure and HLA in healthy donors. The J segment lost 1 base and the V segment lost 4 bases, leaving 3 bases of the junction unmatched. The germline CDR1 and CDR2 sequences are SGDLS and YYNGEE. This CDR3 spans 15 amino acids. The clonotype comes from a woman between 18 and 29 years old in good health and CMV-seronegative. The chain has TRBV9 and TRBJ2-2; 8 nucleotides match TRBD1. Sequencing was carried out using PBMCs. The CDR3 spells CASSRDRRNTGELFF. The CDR3 region has the DNA TGTGCCAGCAGCCGGGACAGGAGGAACACCGGGGAGCTGTTTTTT. Variable domain in full (rest from reference TRBV9 and TRBJ2-2): DSGVTQTPKHLITATGQRVTLRCSPRSGDLSVYWYQQSLDQGLQFLIQYYNGEERAKGNILERFSAQQFPDLHSELNLSSLELGDSALYFCASSRDRRNTGELFFGEGSRLTVL.